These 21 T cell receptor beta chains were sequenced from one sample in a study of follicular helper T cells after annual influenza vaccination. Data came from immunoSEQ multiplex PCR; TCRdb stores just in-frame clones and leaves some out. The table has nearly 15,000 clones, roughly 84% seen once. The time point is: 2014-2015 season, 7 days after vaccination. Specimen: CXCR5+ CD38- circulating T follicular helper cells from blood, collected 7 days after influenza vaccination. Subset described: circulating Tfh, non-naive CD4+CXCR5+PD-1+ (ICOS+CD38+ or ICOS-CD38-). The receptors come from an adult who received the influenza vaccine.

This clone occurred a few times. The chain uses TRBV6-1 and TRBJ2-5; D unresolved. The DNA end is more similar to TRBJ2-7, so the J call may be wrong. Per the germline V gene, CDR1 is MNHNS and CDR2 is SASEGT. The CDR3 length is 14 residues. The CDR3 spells CASSYGWAKYEQYF. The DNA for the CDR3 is TGTGCCAGCAGTTATGGGTGGGCGAAGTACGAGCAGTACTTC.

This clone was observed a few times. CDR3 DNA sequence: TGTGCCAGTACAAGCGGAGGCACAGATACGCAGTATTTT. Translation gives CASTSGGTDTQYF. V is TRBV19 and J is TRBJ2-3; D perhaps matches TRBD2 (5 bases). The V gene lost 7 bases and the J gene lost 1 base, with 9 bases spanning the gap. Germline V gene data show CDR1 as LNHDA and CDR2 as SQIVND (reference sequence). The CDR3 contains 13 residues.

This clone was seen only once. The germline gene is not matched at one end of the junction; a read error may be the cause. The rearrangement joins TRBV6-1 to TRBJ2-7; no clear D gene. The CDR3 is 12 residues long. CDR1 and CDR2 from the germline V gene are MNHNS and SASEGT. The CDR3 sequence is CASSETRVVLTF. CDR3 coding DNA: TGTGCCAGCAGTGAAACACGGGTGGTCCTTACCTTC.

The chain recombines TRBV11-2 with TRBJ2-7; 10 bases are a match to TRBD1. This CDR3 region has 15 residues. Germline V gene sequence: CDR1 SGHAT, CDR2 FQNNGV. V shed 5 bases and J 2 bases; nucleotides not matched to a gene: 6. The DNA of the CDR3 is TGTGCCAGCAGCAACCGGGACAGGGGAGCCTACGAGCAGTACTTC. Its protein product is CASSNRDRGAYEQYF.

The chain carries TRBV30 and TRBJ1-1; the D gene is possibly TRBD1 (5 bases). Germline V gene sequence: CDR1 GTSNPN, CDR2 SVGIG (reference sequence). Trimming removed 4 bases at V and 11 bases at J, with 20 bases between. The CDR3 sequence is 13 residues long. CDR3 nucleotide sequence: TGTGCCTGGATGACCCCGGACATCGGCGAGGCTTTCTTT. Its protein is CAWMTPDIGEAFF.

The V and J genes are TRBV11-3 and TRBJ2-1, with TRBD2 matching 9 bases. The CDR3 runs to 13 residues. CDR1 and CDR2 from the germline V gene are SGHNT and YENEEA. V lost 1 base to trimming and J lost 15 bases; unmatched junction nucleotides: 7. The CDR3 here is CASSLGLGTSMFF. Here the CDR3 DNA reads TGTGCCAGCAGCTTAGGTTTAGGGACTAGCATGTTCTTC.

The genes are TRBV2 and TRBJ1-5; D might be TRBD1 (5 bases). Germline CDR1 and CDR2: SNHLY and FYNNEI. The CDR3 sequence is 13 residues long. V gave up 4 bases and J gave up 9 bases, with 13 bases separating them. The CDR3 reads CASSGTGERPQHF. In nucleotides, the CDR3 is TGTGCCAGCAGTGGTACGGGGGAAAGGCCCCAGCATTTT.

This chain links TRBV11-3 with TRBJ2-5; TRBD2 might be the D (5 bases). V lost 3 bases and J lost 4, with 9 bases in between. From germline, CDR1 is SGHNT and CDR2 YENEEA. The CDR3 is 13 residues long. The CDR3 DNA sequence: TGTGCCAGCAGCTTGAGGGTTCGAGAGACCCAGTACTTC. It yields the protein CASSLRVRETQYF.

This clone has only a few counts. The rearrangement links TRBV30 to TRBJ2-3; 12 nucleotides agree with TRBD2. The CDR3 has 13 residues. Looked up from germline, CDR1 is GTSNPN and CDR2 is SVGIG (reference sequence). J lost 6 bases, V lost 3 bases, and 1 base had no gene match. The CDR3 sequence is CAWRTSGGDTQYF. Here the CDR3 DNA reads TGTGCCTGGAGGACTAGCGGGGGTGATACGCAGTATTTT.

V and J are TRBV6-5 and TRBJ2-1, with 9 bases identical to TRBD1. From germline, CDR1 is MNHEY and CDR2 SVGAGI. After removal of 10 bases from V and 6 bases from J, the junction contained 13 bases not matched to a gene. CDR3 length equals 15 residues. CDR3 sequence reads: CATRGSGTGFNEQFF. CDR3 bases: TGTGCCACCAGGGGATCCGGGACAGGGTTCAATGAGCAGTTCTTC.

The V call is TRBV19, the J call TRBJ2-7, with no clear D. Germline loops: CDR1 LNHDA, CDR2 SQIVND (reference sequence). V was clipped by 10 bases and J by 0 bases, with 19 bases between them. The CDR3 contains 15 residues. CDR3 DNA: TGTGCCACCCGAGAGATAGACTCCTACTCCTACGAGCAGTACTTC. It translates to CATREIDSYSYEQYF.

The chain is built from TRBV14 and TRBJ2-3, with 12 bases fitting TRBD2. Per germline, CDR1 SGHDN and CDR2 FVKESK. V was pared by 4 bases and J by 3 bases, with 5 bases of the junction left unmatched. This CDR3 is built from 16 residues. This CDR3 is CASSPLAGGSTDTQYF. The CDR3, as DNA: TGTGCCAGCAGCCCTCTAGCGGGAGGGAGTACAGATACGCAGTATTTT.

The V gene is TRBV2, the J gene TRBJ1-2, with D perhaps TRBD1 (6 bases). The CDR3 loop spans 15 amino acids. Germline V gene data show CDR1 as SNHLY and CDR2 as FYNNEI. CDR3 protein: CAKEGGLTMMDGYTF. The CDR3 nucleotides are TGTGCTAAAGAGGGGGGGCTGACCATGATGGATGGCTACACCTTC. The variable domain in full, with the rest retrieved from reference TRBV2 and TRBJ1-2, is EPEVTQTPSHQVTQMGQEVILRCVPISNHLYFYWYRQILGQKVEFLVSFYNNEISEKSEIFDDQFSVERPDGSNFTLKIRSTKLEDSAMYFCAKEGGLTMMDGYTFGSGTRLTVV.

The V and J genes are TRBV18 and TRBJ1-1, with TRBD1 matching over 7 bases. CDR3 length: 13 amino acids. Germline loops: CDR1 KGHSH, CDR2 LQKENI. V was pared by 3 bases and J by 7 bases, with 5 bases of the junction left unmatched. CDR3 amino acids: CASSPGTVGEAFF. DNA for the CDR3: TGTGCCAGCTCACCTGGGACAGTGGGTGAAGCTTTCTTT. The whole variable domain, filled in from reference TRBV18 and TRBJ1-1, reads NAGVMQNPRHLVRRRGQEARLRCSPMKGHSHVYWYRQLPEEGLKFMVYLQKENIIDESGMPKERFSAEFPKEGPSILRIQQVVRGDSAAYFCASSPGTVGEAFFGQGTRLTVV.

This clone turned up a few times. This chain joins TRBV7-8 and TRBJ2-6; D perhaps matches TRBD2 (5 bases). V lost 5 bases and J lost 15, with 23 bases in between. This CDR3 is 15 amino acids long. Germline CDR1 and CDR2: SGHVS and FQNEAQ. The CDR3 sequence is CASSPRSGLGTALTF. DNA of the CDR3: TGTGCCAGCAGCCCCAGGAGCGGTCTAGGCACCGCCCTGACTTTC.

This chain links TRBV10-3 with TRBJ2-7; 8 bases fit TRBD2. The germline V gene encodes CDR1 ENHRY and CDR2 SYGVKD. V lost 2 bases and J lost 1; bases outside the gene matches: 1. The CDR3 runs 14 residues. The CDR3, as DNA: TGTGCCATCAGTGAGCGGGGGGGTTCCTACGAGCAGTACTTC. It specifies CAISERGGSYEQYF.

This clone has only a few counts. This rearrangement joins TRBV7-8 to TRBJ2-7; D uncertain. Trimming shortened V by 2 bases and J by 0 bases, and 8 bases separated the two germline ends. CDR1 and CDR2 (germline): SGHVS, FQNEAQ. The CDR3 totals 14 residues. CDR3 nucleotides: TGTGCCAGCAGCTTATCAACCTACTCCTACGAGCAGTACTTC. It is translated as CASSLSTYSYEQYF.

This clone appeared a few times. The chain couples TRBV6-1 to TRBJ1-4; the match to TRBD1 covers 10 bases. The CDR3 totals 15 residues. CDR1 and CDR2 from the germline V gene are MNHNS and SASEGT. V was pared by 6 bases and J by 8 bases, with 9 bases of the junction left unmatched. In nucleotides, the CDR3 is TGTGCCAGCAGCCGTGAGGGGACAGGGGACGAAAAACTGTTTTTT. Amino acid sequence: CASSREGTGDEKLFF.

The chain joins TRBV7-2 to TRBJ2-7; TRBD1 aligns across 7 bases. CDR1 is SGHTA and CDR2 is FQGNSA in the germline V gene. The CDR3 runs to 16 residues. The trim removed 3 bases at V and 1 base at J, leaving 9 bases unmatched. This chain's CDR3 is CASSFRSGGLSYEQYF. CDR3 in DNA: TGTGCCAGCAGCTTCAGATCAGGGGGTTTATCCTACGAGCAGTACTTC. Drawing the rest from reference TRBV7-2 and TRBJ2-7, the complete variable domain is GAGVSQSPSNKVTEKGKDVELRCDPISGHTALYWYRQSLGQGLEFLIYFQGNSAPDKSGLPSDRFSAERTGGSVSTLTIQRTQQEDSAVYLCASSFRSGGLSYEQYFGPGTRLTVT.

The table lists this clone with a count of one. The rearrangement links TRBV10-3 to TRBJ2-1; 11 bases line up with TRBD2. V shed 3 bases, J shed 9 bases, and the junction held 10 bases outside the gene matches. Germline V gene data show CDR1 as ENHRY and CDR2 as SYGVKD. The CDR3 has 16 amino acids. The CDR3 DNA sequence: TGTGCCATCAGTGATAGGTTTAGCGGGGGGGCTAGTGAGCAGTTCTTC. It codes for CAISDRFSGGASEQFF.

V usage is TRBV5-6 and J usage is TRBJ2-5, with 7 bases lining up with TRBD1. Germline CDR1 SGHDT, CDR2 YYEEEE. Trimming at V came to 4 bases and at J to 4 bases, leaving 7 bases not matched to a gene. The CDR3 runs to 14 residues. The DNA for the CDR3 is TGTGCCAGCAGCGAAACAGGGGTAAGAGAGACCCAGTACTTC. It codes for CASSETGVRETQYF.